The 26 T cell receptor beta chains listed next were all sequenced from one sample in a study of T cell responses to AZD1222 COVID-19 vaccine. Sequencing used immunoSEQ multiplex PCR; TCRdb keeps in-frame clones, though not all of them. The sample carries about 110,000 clones, 85% to 95% recorded once. The sequenced sample was peripheral blood, obtained on day 0 of AZD1222 vaccination. Receptors originate from an adult in good health.

The rearrangement uses TRBV27 and TRBJ1-4; D unclear. The CDR3 runs 16 residues. Germline CDR1 MNHEY, CDR2 SMNVEV (reference sequence). Between the trimmed V and J ends, which lost 6 bases and 3 bases, there was a span of 17 bases. Written as DNA, the CDR3 is TGTGCCAGCAGCCACCCTAATGAGGGTTCTAATGAAAAACTGTTTTTT. Its protein product is CASSHPNEGSNEKLFF.

This chain joins TRBV19 and TRBJ2-3; D remains ambiguous. From germline, CDR1 is LNHDA and CDR2 SQIVND (reference sequence). The CDR3 contains 11 residues. Trimming took off 2 bases at V and 12 bases at J, with 9 bases between the two ends. The CDR3 loop reads CASSISEYQYF. DNA for the CDR3: TGTGCCAGTAGTATATCAGAGTATCAGTATTTT. The full variable domain, with the rest looked up from reference TRBV19 and TRBJ2-3, is DGGITQSPKYLFRKEGQNVTLSCEQNLNHDAMYWYRQDPGQGLRLIYYSQIVNDFQKGDIAEGYSVSREKKESFPLTVTSAQKNPTAFYLCASSISEYQYFGPGTRLTVL.

This clone was counted only a few times. This chain links TRBV5-4 with TRBJ2-1, with 8 positions matching TRBD2. CDR3 size: 17 residues. V shed 4 bases, J shed 2 bases, and the junction held 11 bases outside the gene matches. CDR1 is SGHNT, CDR2 YYREEE, per germline (reference sequence). In DNA form, the CDR3 reads TGTGCCAGCAGCAAAGGGACCCCGGGGGGGGCCTACAATGAGCAGTTCTTC. The encoded protein is CASSKGTPGGAYNEQFF.

This sequence joins TRBV7-7 and TRBJ2-7; D is tentatively TRBD1 or TRBD2 (5 bases each). The germline V gene has CDR1 SSHAT and CDR2 FNYEAQ (reference sequence). CDR3 size: 12 residues. CDR3 in DNA: TGTGCAGCCGTGGGGACCGGGCACGAGCAGTACTTC. It translates to CAAVGTGHEQYF. Full variable domain (rest looked up from reference TRBV7-7 and TRBJ2-7): GAGVSQSPRYKVTKRGQDVTLRCDPISSHATLYWYQQALGQGPEFLTYFNYEAQPDKSGLPSDRFSAERPEGSISTLTIQRTEQRDSAMYRCAAVGTGHEQYFGPGTRLTVT.

This clone was detected only once. The V gene is TRBV5-4, the J gene TRBJ2-3; TRBD1 matches 9 bases. Germline V gene sequence: CDR1 SGHNT, CDR2 YYREEE (reference sequence). This CDR3 has 17 amino acids. V lost 4 bases to trimming and J lost 0 bases; unmatched junction nucleotides: 9. The CDR3 coding sequence is TGTGCCAGCAGCCGCGATTGGACAGGGGAAAGCACAGATACGCAGTATTTT. Amino acids: CASSRDWTGESTDTQYF.

The chain carries TRBV11-2 and TRBJ1-5; TRBD1 is a possible D gene (6 bases). CDR3 length equals 15 residues. Germline loops: CDR1 SGHAT, CDR2 FQNNGV. Trimming shortened V by 3 bases and J by 0 bases, and 9 bases separated the two germline ends. CDR3 loop: CASSLQGISNQPQHF. The CDR3 bases are TGTGCCAGCAGCTTGCAGGGGATTAGCAATCAGCCCCAGCATTTT. The complete variable domain, with remaining parts taken from reference TRBV11-2 and TRBJ1-5, reads EAGVAQSPRYKIIEKRQSVAFWCNPISGHATLYWYQQILGQGPKLLIQFQNNGVVDDSQLPKDRFSAERLKGVDSTLKIQPAKLEDSAVYLCASSLQGISNQPQHFGDGTRLSIL.

The CDR3 DNA reads TGTGCCAGCAGTTACCACACCGTCTATAATTCACCCCTCCACTTT. Protein: CASSYHTVYNSPLHF. V and J are TRBV6-5 and TRBJ1-6; no clear D. Trimming stripped 2 bases from V and 3 bases from J, with 8 bases between. The CDR3 length is 15 residues. The germline V gene has CDR1 MNHEY and CDR2 SVGAGI.

The V and J genes are TRBV28 and TRBJ2-7, with TRBD1 matching over 9 bases. The germline CDR1 and CDR2 sequences are MDHEN and SYDVKM. Trimming took 2 bases from V and 5 from J; bases not matched to a gene: 10. The CDR3 spans 16 residues. The CDR3 DNA is TGTGCCAGCAGTTTAGGAGGGACAGGGAGTTCGAACGAGCAGTACTTC. It encodes CASSLGGTGSSNEQYF.

This clone was seen just once. The chain uses TRBV7-9 and TRBJ2-2; D gene uncertain. Per the germline V gene, CDR1 is SEHNR and CDR2 is FQNEAQ (reference sequence). Trimming removed 0 bases at V and 7 bases at J, with 3 bases between. This CDR3 contains 12 residues. The CDR3 loop reads CASSLADGELFF. CDR3 nucleotides: TGTGCCAGCAGCTTAGCGGACGGGGAGCTGTTTTTT.

CDR3 nucleotides: TGTGCCAGTAGCCCACATGGGGGGTCAGAGACCCAGTACTTC. Encoded protein: CASSPHGGSETQYF. V is TRBV19 and J is TRBJ2-5, with D possibly being TRBD2 (6 bases). V shed 6 bases and J shed 4 bases, with 15 bases lying between them. The CDR3 consists of 14 residues. Germline lookup yields CDR1 LNHDA and CDR2 SQIVND (reference sequence).

The V call is TRBV27, the J call TRBJ2-1; 7 bases are a match to TRBD2. The length of the CDR3 is 14 residues. V was clipped by 6 bases and J by 4 bases; unmatched bases: 6. Germline V gives CDR1 MNHEY, CDR2 SMNVEV (reference sequence). The CDR3 sequence is CASSLTSEYNEQFF. The DNA of the CDR3 is TGTGCCAGCAGCCTCACTAGCGAATACAATGAGCAGTTCTTC.

The DNA of the CDR3 is TGCGCCAGCAGCTTGGGAACTAGCGGGGAATTCACAGATACGCAGTATTTT. It yields the protein CASSLGTSGEFTDTQYF. The chain has TRBV5-1 and TRBJ2-3; 10 bases fit TRBD2. Germline CDR1 is SGHRS and CDR2 is YFSETQ. Trimming at V came to 0 bases and at J to 2 bases, leaving 6 bases not matched to a gene. The CDR3 sequence is 17 residues long.

The chain couples TRBV6-5 to TRBJ1-2; D gene ambiguous. V lost 8 bases, J lost 0 bases, and 13 bases lay in between. The CDR3 runs to 14 residues. Germline CDR1 reads MNHEY; CDR2 reads SVGAGI. CDR3 bases: TGTGCCAGCGTTAGGACTTACTCTAACTATGGCTACACCTTC. It is translated as CASVRTYSNYGYTF.

V gene TRBV9 combines with J gene TRBJ2-7; weak D call: TRBD1 (5 bases). In germline, CDR1 is SGDLS, CDR2 YYNGEE. Trimming shortened V by 0 bases and J by 5 bases, and 6 bases separated the two germline ends. The CDR3 is 12 amino acids. For the CDR3, the DNA is TGTGCCAGCAGCGTAGGGGGCAACGAGCAGTACTTC. It translates to CASSVGGNEQYF.

The rearrangement links TRBV19 to TRBJ1-1; TRBD1 is a possible D gene (5 bases). Trimming took 8 bases from V and 4 from J, leaving 17 bases between them. Germline V gene data show CDR1 as LNHDA and CDR2 as SQIVND (reference sequence). CDR3 length: 14 residues. CDR3 coding DNA: TGTGCCAGTGACACGCCGGGAGGGGTCACTGAAGCTTTCTTT. Protein product: CASDTPGGVTEAFF.

This rearrangement joins TRBV11-2 to TRBJ2-7; 7 bases are a match to TRBD1. CDR3 length equals 14 residues. CDR1 is SGHAT, CDR2 FQNNGV, per germline. The ends lost 4 bases at V and 7 bases at J; junction bases unmatched: 10. Here the CDR3 reads CASSSSQGEGEQYF. The CDR3, as DNA: TGTGCCAGCAGCTCCAGTCAGGGGGAAGGTGAGCAGTACTTC.

V gene TRBV5-5 combines with J gene TRBJ2-2; TRBD2 aligns across 11 bases. Germline V gene lookup returns CDR1 SGHKS and CDR2 YYEKEE (reference sequence). V lost 4 bases to trimming and J lost 0 bases; unmatched junction nucleotides: 2. The CDR3 has 16 residues. CDR3 residues: CASSKTSGANTGELFF. For the CDR3, the DNA is TGTGCCAGCAGCAAGACTAGCGGGGCGAACACCGGGGAGCTGTTTTTT. Using reference TRBV5-5 and TRBJ2-2 for the parts outside the CDR3, the full variable domain is DAGVTQSPTHLIKTRGQQVTLRCSPISGHKSVSWYQQVLGQGPQFIFQYYEKEERGRGNFPDRFSARQFPNYSSELNVNALLLGDSALYLCASSKTSGANTGELFFGEGSRLTVL.

The rearrangement links TRBV29-1 to TRBJ2-3; the D gene is possibly TRBD2 (7 bases). CDR1 SQVTM and CDR2 ANQGSEA come from the germline V gene. CDR3 length: 13 amino acids. The V and J ends lost 3 bases and 6 bases respectively, with 13 bases between them. In DNA, the CDR3 is TGCAGCGTTGATGGAGGGGGGGCGGATACGCAGTATTTT. It translates to CSVDGGGADTQYF.

This CDR3 is CASSYQVYEQYF. CDR3 coding DNA: TGTGCCAGCAGTTACCAAGTCTACGAGCAGTACTTC. The rearrangement uses TRBV6-5 and TRBJ2-7, with D unclear. Germline V gene lookup returns CDR1 MNHEY and CDR2 SVGAGI. The CDR3 runs 12 residues. Trimming pared 2 bases from V and 3 bases from J, leaving 5 bases between.

The chain combines TRBV11-3 with TRBJ2-7; D may correspond to TRBD1 or TRBD2 (5 bases each). Germline CDR1 is SGHNT and CDR2 is YENEEA. V gave up 3 bases and J gave up 4 bases, with 10 bases separating them. There are 13 residues in the CDR3. DNA of the CDR3: TGTGCCAGCAGCTTTAGGGGAGAATACGAGCAGTACTTC. It yields the protein CASSFRGEYEQYF.

The genes are TRBV28 and TRBJ1-1, with a weak D call TRBD1 (6 bases). V was clipped by 6 bases and J by 7 bases, with 15 bases between them. CDR3 length: 13 residues. Germline CDR1 is MDHEN and CDR2 is SYDVKM. The DNA for the CDR3 is TGTGCCAGCAGGACGACAGGAAGACTTGAAGCTTTCTTT. Its translation is CASRTTGRLEAFF.

Details on this clone: Because the CDR3's place on the DNA is in doubt, the DNA is left out and the CDR3 is given as listed by TCRdb. The genes are TRBV6-2 or TRBV6-3 and TRBJ1-2. With termini counted, the CDR3 has 15 amino acids. CDR1 is MNHEY and CDR2 is SVGEGT in the germline V gene. CDR3 sequence reads: CASSSSLDPREGYTF.

The genes are TRBV19 and TRBJ1-3; the match to TRBD1 covers 7 bases. Germline values: CDR1 LNHDA, CDR2 SQIVND (reference sequence). This CDR3 has 14 residues. V was clipped by 6 bases and J by 4 bases; unmatched bases: 6. The CDR3 here is CASRHTGEGNTIYF. In nucleotides, the CDR3 is TGTGCCAGTAGACACACAGGGGAAGGAAACACCATATATTTT.

This clone was counted once. The chain couples TRBV5-1 to TRBJ2-7; TRBD1 aligns across 11 bases. The length of the CDR3 is 15 residues. Trimming took 4 bases from V and 3 from J; bases not matched to a gene: 6. The germline V gene encodes CDR1 SGHRS and CDR2 YFSETQ. Here the CDR3 DNA reads TGCGCCAGCAGCGTTGGGACAGGGGGAAACTACGAGCAGTACTTC. Its protein product is CASSVGTGGNYEQYF.

This chain uses TRBV11-2 with TRBJ2-3, with a tentative D call TRBD1 (6 bases). V was cut by 3 bases and J by 2 bases, with 15 bases left in between. The CDR3 contains 16 residues. Germline V gene sequence: CDR1 SGHAT, CDR2 FQNNGV. CDR3 coding DNA: TGTGCCAGCAGCTTGGGGGCAGGAATAACCACAGATACGCAGTATTTT. Translation: CASSLGAGITTDTQYF. Full variable domain (outside the CDR3, taken from reference TRBV11-2 and TRBJ2-3): EAGVAQSPRYKIIEKRQSVAFWCNPISGHATLYWYQQILGQGPKLLIQFQNNGVVDDSQLPKDRFSAERLKGVDSTLKIQPAKLEDSAVYLCASSLGAGITTDTQYFGPGTRLTVL.

The gene calls are TRBV5-1 and TRBJ1-2, with 7 bases matching TRBD1. Per the germline V gene, CDR1 is SGHRS and CDR2 is YFSETQ. Trimming at V came to 3 bases and at J to 5 bases, leaving 4 bases not matched to a gene. The CDR3 contains 13 residues. The CDR3 DNA is TGCGCCAGCAGCTCGCCGGGACAGTATGGCTACACCTTC. Translating gives CASSSPGQYGYTF.